The 10 T cell receptor beta chains reported below all come from one sample, sequenced in a study of shared clonotypes between healthy human individuals. Profiled with immunoSEQ multiplex PCR; TCRdb holds only in-frame clones, not every one. The table shows 2 million to 2.5 million clones, with 85% to 95% occurring only once. The sample comprised naive CD4+ T cells from PBMCs. Noted subset: CD45RA+ positively selected. These receptors originate from a young man in good health. Some clones in this sample may be carry-over from other donors' samples.

CDR3 in amino acids: CASSHQDTYSNQPQHF. The CDR3 DNA is TGCGCCAGCAGTCACCAGGACACCTATAGCAATCAGCCCCAGCATTTT. V gene TRBV23-1 combines with J gene TRBJ1-5; TRBD1 might be the D (5 bases). TRBV23-1 has ORF status, its function being uncertain. The V end lost 3 bases, the J end lost 0 bases, and 12 bases lay between the germline ends. The CDR3 covers 16 residues.

J is TRBJ2-7 and V is TRBV18; D possibly corresponds to TRBD1 (6 bases). Germline CDR1 and CDR2: KGHSH and LQKENI. The CDR3 has 15 residues. Trimming removed 1 base at V and 4 bases at J, with 14 bases between. The CDR3 region has the DNA TGTGCCAGCTCACCACTTCCGGACAGATCTTACGAGCAGTACTTC. This sequence encodes CASSPLPDRSYEQYF.

V and J are TRBV9 and TRBJ2-3; 8 bases are shared with TRBD1. The CDR3 is 14 amino acids. With V trimmed by 4 bases and J by 5 bases, 6 bases remained unmatched. Looked up from germline, CDR1 is SGDLS and CDR2 is YYNGEE. The DNA of the CDR3 is TGTGCCAGCAGCACTGACAGGGGACGAGATACGCAGTATTTT. It codes for CASSTDRGRDTQYF.

The J gene is TRBJ2-6, the V gene TRBV28; unclear D gene. V shed 2 bases and J shed 2 bases, with 19 bases lying between them. This CDR3 spans 19 amino acids. Germline V gene data show CDR1 as MDHEN and CDR2 as SYDVKM. Here the CDR3 DNA reads TGTGCCAGCAGTTTAAGGGCCCCTTCTCCCTGGGCTGGGGCCAACGTCCTGACTTTC. This encodes CASSLRAPSPWAGANVLTF.

The chain employs TRBV6-5 and TRBJ1-5; D is possibly TRBD1 (5 bases). Germline V lookup: CDR1 MNHEY, CDR2 SVGAGI. The germline V and J ends were trimmed by 3 bases and 6 bases, with 12 bases remaining between them. The CDR3 spans 14 residues. The CDR3 DNA is TGTGCCAGCAGTTATTTCAGGGTCGGTCAGCCCCAGCATTTT. Translation: CASSYFRVGQPQHF.

The J gene is TRBJ1-5, the V gene TRBV28, with a weak D call TRBD1 (5 bases). With 4 bases removed from V and 0 bases from J, the gap between germline ends came to 10 bases. The germline V gene encodes CDR1 MDHEN and CDR2 SYDVKM. There are 15 residues in the CDR3. The CDR3, as DNA: TGTGCCAGCAGTTCCGGACACTATAGCAATCAGCCCCAGCATTTT. It codes for CASSSGHYSNQPQHF. The whole variable domain, remainder taken from reference TRBV28 and TRBJ1-5, is DVKVTQSSRYLVKRTGEKVFLECVQDMDHENMFWYRQDPGLGLRLIYFSYDVKMKEKGDIPEGYSVSREKKERFSLILESASTNQTSMYLCASSSGHYSNQPQHFGDGTRLSIL.

This clone was counted between two and nine times. The chain carries TRBV19 and TRBJ1-1, with unresolved D. Trimming cost V 6 bases and J 0 bases, with 8 bases left between them. This CDR3 is built from 13 residues. Germline lookup yields CDR1 LNHDA and CDR2 SQIVND (reference sequence). The CDR3 coding sequence is TGTGCCAGTAGGTGGTCCATGAACACTGAAGCTTTCTTT. Its protein is CASRWSMNTEAFF.

The chain links TRBV27 to TRBJ2-1, with D perhaps matching TRBD1 or TRBD2 (5 bases each). CDR1 is MNHEY and CDR2 is SMNVEV in the germline V gene (reference sequence). V lost 2 bases, J lost 5 bases, and 16 bases lay in between. The CDR3 is made up of 16 amino acids. CDR3 in DNA: TGTGCCAGCAGTTTAGTGTTCAGGGCCGGGGACAATGAGCAGTTCTTC. Translating gives CASSLVFRAGDNEQFF.

V and J are TRBV7-6 and TRBJ2-7; 7 bases agree with TRBD2. Trimming cost V 4 bases and J 2 bases; bases outside gene matches: 8. The CDR3 runs 15 residues. Looked up from germline, CDR1 is SGHVS and CDR2 is FNYEAQ. CDR3: CASSSLGGVPYEQYF. CDR3 nucleotides: TGTGCCAGCAGCTCCCTTGGGGGGGTACCCTACGAGCAGTACTTC.

The rearrangement uses TRBV5-4 and TRBJ1-1, with D possibly being TRBD1 (6 bases). The CDR3 totals 14 residues. The germline CDR1 and CDR2 sequences are SGHNT and YYREEE (reference sequence). V lost 3 bases and J lost 5, with 14 bases in between. CDR3 loop: CASSSSPQGTEAFF. CDR3 DNA: TGTGCCAGCAGCTCCTCCCCCCAGGGGACTGAAGCTTTCTTT.